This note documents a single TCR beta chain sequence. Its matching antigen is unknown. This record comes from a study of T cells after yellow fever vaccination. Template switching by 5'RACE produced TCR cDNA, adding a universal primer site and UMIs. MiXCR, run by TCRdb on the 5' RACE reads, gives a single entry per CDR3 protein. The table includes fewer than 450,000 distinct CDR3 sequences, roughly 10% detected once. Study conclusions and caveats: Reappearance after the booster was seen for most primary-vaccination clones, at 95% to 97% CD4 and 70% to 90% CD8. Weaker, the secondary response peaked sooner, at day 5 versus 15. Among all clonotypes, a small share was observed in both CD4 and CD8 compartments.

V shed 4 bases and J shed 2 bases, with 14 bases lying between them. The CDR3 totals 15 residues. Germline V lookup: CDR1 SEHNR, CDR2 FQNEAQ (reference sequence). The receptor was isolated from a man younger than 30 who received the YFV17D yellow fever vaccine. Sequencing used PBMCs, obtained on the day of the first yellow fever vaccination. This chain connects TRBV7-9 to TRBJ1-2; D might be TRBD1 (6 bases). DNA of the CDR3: TGTGCCAGCAGCTCATGGCGGACAGCAAACTATGGCTACACCTTC. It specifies CASSSWRTANYGYTF.